The present entry profiles one T cell receptor beta chain with its context. Its specificity is not known. This record belongs to a study of cytomegalovirus exposure and HLA in healthy donors. Whole-study results and caveats: Rarity characterized most TCR sequences, yet some public TCRs appeared in many donors. The authors reported that TCR beta sequences could predict HLA-A and HLA-B alleles. These predictions were accurate for most subjects in the first cohort.

These donors counted as nominally healthy when sampled, but unrecorded immune exposures were likely. The CDR3 is made up of 15 amino acids. Trimming pared 0 bases from V and 0 bases from J, leaving 9 bases between. With 60 Vbeta and 13 Jbeta primers, the PCR was carried out. Sequenced by immunoSEQ multiplex PCR; TCRdb stores in-frame clones only, minus some. The sample carries around 130,000 clones, more than 80% recorded once. The sample was PBMCs. The sequence was obtained from a woman aged 40 to 50 in good health and CMV-seropositive. This rearrangement joins TRBV5-3 to TRBJ1-2, with D perhaps matching TRBD1 (6 bases). TRBV5-3 is an ORF, and what it does is uncertain. In DNA form, the CDR3 reads TGTGCCAGAAGCTTGGACAGGGCACCTAACTATGGCTACACCTTC. It codes for CARSLDRAPNYGYTF.